The 11 T cell receptor beta chains below all came from one sample that was sequenced in a study of T cells in Graves' hyperthyroidism and ophthalmopathy. Amplification yielded TCR beta CDR3 regions, with RNA transcripts as the source. The primer set for the first-round RT-PCR of the TCR CDR3 was HTBI. MiXCR was run by TCRdb on the multiplex PCR reads, yielding one entry per CDR3 protein. The sample lists fewer than 350,000 distinct CDR3 sequences, 15% to 20% occurring once. Specimen: blood. All receptors come from a woman aged 40 to 50 with Graves' ophthalmopathy.

This clonotype has more than one count but fewer than ten. The CDR3 here is CASSFGGGRPYTF. CDR3 coding DNA: TGTGCCAGCAGTTTCGGCGGGGGGCGGCCCTACACCTTC. V and J are TRBV12-3 or TRBV12-4 and TRBJ1-2; perhaps TRBD1 as D (6 bases). V was trimmed by 3 bases and J by 10 bases, leaving 15 bases between them. The CDR3 has 13 amino acids.

This clonotype was recorded many times. This sequence joins TRBV29-1 and TRBJ1-1; tentative D call: TRBD1 (5 bases). V was cut by 7 bases and J by 1 base, with 13 bases left in between. The CDR3 sequence is 13 residues long. Germline V CDR1 and CDR2: SQVTM, ANQGSEA. CDR3 sequence reads: CSAAAGTNTEAFF. In DNA, the CDR3 is TGCAGCGCGGCGGCAGGGACGAACACTGAAGCTTTCTTT.

This clonotype has ten or more counts. This chain links TRBV7-9 with TRBJ1-5; D is unresolved. Germline values: CDR1 SEHNR, CDR2 FQNEAQ (reference sequence). Trimming pared 4 bases from V and 5 bases from J, leaving 12 bases between. The CDR3 totals 14 residues. The CDR3 region is CASSSTITHQPQHF. CDR3 coding DNA: TGTGCCAGCAGCTCTACGATTACCCATCAGCCCCAGCATTTT.

This clonotype was observed many times. The rearrangement joins TRBV5-1 to TRBJ2-7, with 7 bases that match TRBD2. The CDR3 spans 14 residues. V was pared by 2 bases and J by 5 bases, with 7 bases of the junction left unmatched. Germline values: CDR1 SGHRS, CDR2 YFSETQ. The CDR3 nucleotides are TGCGCCAGCAGCTTTTCTAGCGGTAGTCACGAGCAGTACTTC. As protein: CASSFSSGSHEQYF.

This clonotype has ten or more counts. V usage is TRBV5-1 and J usage is TRBJ2-5; TRBD2 matches at 10 bases. Unmatched junction bases numbered 8, after V lost 0 bases and J lost 3 bases. There are 17 residues in the CDR3. Germline CDR1 and CDR2: SGHRS and YFSETQ. In DNA form, the CDR3 reads TGCGCCAGCAGCTTGGTTCCCCCAAGCGGGAGGGAAGAGACCCAGTACTTC. Its translation: CASSLVPPSGREETQYF.

The table lists this clonotype with many counts. This sequence joins TRBV20-1 and TRBJ2-5; 7 bases fit TRBD1. J lost 6 bases, V lost 5 bases, and 6 bases had no gene match. Germline assignment: CDR1 DFQATT and CDR2 SNEGSKA (reference sequence). CDR3 length equals 12 residues. The CDR3 loop reads CSAWHRGQTQYF. The CDR3 nucleotides are TGCAGTGCTTGGCACAGGGGCCAGACCCAGTACTTC.

This clonotype has ten or more counts. The V call is TRBV11-2, the J call TRBJ1-1; unclear D gene. The germline CDR1 and CDR2 sequences are SGHAT and FQNNGV. V was clipped by 5 bases and J by 1 base, with 11 bases between them. The CDR3 totals 14 residues. CDR3 region: CASSTWTANTEAFF. CDR3 in DNA: TGTGCCAGCAGCACCTGGACGGCGAACACTGAAGCTTTCTTT. Full variable domain (remainder filled in from reference TRBV11-2 and TRBJ1-1): EAGVAQSPRYKIIEKRQSVAFWCNPISGHATLYWYQQILGQGPKLLIQFQNNGVVDDSQLPKDRFSAERLKGVDSTLKIQPAKLEDSAVYLCASSTWTANTEAFFGQGTRLTVV.

This clonotype occurred many times. CDR3: CSARPVDRASGELFF. The CDR3 DNA reads as TGCAGTGCTAGACCAGTGGACAGGGCATCCGGGGAGCTGTTTTTT. V usage is TRBV20-1 and J usage is TRBJ2-2; 8 bases are a match to TRBD1. The V gene's germline CDR1 is DFQATT and CDR2 SNEGSKA (reference sequence). This CDR3 spans 15 amino acids. The V and J ends lost 2 bases and 6 bases, in that order; junction bases with no gene match: 8.

The table lists this clonotype with many counts. The gene calls are TRBV5-1 and TRBJ2-3; 10 nucleotides agree with TRBD2. The J segment lost 2 bases and the V segment lost 0 bases, leaving 3 bases of the junction unmatched. Germline-derived CDR1 and CDR2 are SGHRS and YFSETQ. There are 16 residues in the CDR3. Written as DNA, the CDR3 is TGCGCCAGCAGCTTGGTTAGCGGGAGGCCCACAGATACGCAGTATTTT. It encodes CASSLVSGRPTDTQYF. Looking up the rest from reference TRBV5-1 and TRBJ2-3 gives the full variable domain: KAGVTQTPRYLIKTRGQQVTLSCSPISGHRSVSWYQQTPGQGLQFLFEYFSETQRNKGNFPGRFSGRQFSNSRSEMNVSTLELGDSALYLCASSLVSGRPTDTQYFGPGTRLTVL.

There are many counts of this clonotype. A read error may account for a junction end that differs from germline. The V gene is TRBV6-1, the J gene TRBJ2-7; TRBD1 aligns across 7 bases. From germline, CDR1 is MNHNS and CDR2 SASEGT. This CDR3 has 12 amino acids. Here the CDR3 reads CASSIWTGWTDF. The CDR3 DNA reads TGTGCCAGCAGTATTTGGACAGGATGGACAGACTTC.

This clonotype was detected ten times or more. V and J are TRBV5-6 and TRBJ2-3, with 7 nucleotides matching TRBD2. The V gene end was trimmed by 4 bases and the J gene end by 1 base; junction bases not matched to a gene: 3. This CDR3 has 14 amino acids. The V gene's germline CDR1 is SGHDT and CDR2 YYEEEE. The DNA for the CDR3 is TGTGCCAGCAGCGAGCGGGGACGCACAGATACGCAGTATTTT. Translating it yields CASSERGRTDTQYF.